The 8 T cell receptor beta chains below come from one sample, sequenced in a study of T-cell reconstitution after alpha-beta-depleted transplantation in children. For TCRbeta, the library was prepared with unique molecular identifiers. TCRdb independently ran MiXCR on the PCR reads; one entry per CDR3 protein. Of under 250,000 distinct CDR3 sequences listed, under 30% were seen once; the top ten hold about 5%. Here the sequenced sample was PBMCs, mostly from graft donor cells, taken 360 days after TCRalphabeta/CD19-depleted stem cell transplant. The receptors were sampled from a female patient aged 2-15 years who had a stem cell transplant for congenital amegakaryocytic thrombocytopenia, so the T cells may come from the graft donor.

This clonotype was detected many times. The rearrangement links TRBV25-1 to TRBJ2-3; no definite D call. CDR1 MGHDK and CDR2 SYGVNS come from the germline V gene. V was cut by 1 base and J by 6 bases, with 5 bases left in between. The CDR3 has 12 amino acids. Written as DNA, the CDR3 is TGTGCCAGCAGTGAATGGGCCGATACGCAGTATTTT. Amino acid sequence: CASSEWADTQYF. Together with reference TRBV25-1 and TRBJ2-3, the CDR3 gives the full variable domain: EADIYQTPRYLVIGTGKKITLECSQTMGHDKMYWYQQDPGMELHLIHYSYGVNSTEKGDLSSESTVSRIRTEHFPLTLESARPSHTSQYLCASSEWADTQYFGPGTRLTVL.

This clonotype was seen a handful of times. The J gene is TRBJ1-2, the V gene TRBV4-1; possible D gene TRBD1, 5 bases. The germline CDR1 and CDR2 sequences are MGHRA and YSYEKL. There are 16 residues in the CDR3. The V end was cut by 1 base, the J end by 3 bases, with 15 bases between. The DNA of the CDR3 is TGCGCCAGCAGCCAAGGCCTGTCAGGGTGGGACTATGGCTACACCTTC. It yields the protein CASSQGLSGWDYGYTF.

V is TRBV11-2 and J is TRBJ2-7, with a possible D match to TRBD1 (6 bases). Per germline, CDR1 SGHAT and CDR2 FQNNGV. Trimming took off 5 bases at V and 6 bases at J, with 14 bases between the two ends. The CDR3 spans 13 residues. CDR3 sequence: CASSRSTGPEQYF. The CDR3 nucleotides are TGTGCCAGCAGCCGAAGTACAGGGCCCGAGCAGTACTTC.

This rearrangement joins TRBV23-1 to TRBJ2-5; a weak D match, TRBD2 (6 bases). TRBV23-1 is recorded as an ORF, its role being uncertain. V lost 5 bases and J lost 7, with 17 bases in between. This CDR3 has 14 amino acids. The CDR3 DNA follows: TGCGCCAGCAGTTGGGGGAGGTTATCCGGGACCCAGTACTTC. This codes for CASSWGRLSGTQYF.

This clonotype has more than one count but fewer than ten. The chain has TRBV5-1 and TRBJ2-5; D call uncertain. Per the germline V gene, CDR1 is SGHRS and CDR2 is YFSETQ. Between the trimmed V and J ends, which lost 4 bases and 1 base, there was a span of 11 bases. This CDR3 has 14 residues. CDR3 region: CASSLQSSQETQYF. The CDR3 bases are TGCGCCAGCAGCCTACAGAGTTCCCAAGAGACCCAGTACTTC.

This clonotype was counted many times. The V and J genes are TRBV12-3 or TRBV12-4 and TRBJ2-1; 10 bases are shared with TRBD2. This CDR3 is built from 14 residues. J gave up 9 bases and V 2 bases, and 4 bases lay outside the gene matches. The CDR3 here is CASSLSSGGSEQFF. The CDR3 DNA reads TGTGCCAGCAGTTTATCTAGCGGGGGATCTGAGCAGTTCTTC.

The genes are TRBV9 and TRBJ2-3, with D possibly matching TRBD1 (5 bases). V lost 3 bases and J lost 2, with 10 bases in between. The CDR3 length is 14 residues. CDR1 is SGDLS and CDR2 is YYNGEE in the germline V gene. The CDR3 sequence: CASSGQISTDTQYF. The DNA of the CDR3 is TGTGCCAGCAGCGGACAGATTTCCACAGATACGCAGTATTTT. Supplemented by reference TRBV9 and TRBJ2-3, the full variable domain reads DSGVTQTPKHLITATGQRVTLRCSPRSGDLSVYWYQQSLDQGLQFLIQYYNGEERAKGNILERFSAQQFPDLHSELNLSSLELGDSALYFCASSGQISTDTQYFGPGTRLTVL.

The genes are TRBV6-1 and TRBJ2-7; D may be TRBD1 or TRBD2 (6 bases each). Germline V gene lookup returns CDR1 MNHNS and CDR2 SASEGT. V lost 6 bases to trimming and J lost 6 bases, with 15 bases between them. The CDR3 totals 13 residues. The CDR3 sequence is CASRQGPGVEQYF. The CDR3 DNA is TGTGCCAGCAGGCAGGGGCCGGGAGTCGAGCAGTACTTC.